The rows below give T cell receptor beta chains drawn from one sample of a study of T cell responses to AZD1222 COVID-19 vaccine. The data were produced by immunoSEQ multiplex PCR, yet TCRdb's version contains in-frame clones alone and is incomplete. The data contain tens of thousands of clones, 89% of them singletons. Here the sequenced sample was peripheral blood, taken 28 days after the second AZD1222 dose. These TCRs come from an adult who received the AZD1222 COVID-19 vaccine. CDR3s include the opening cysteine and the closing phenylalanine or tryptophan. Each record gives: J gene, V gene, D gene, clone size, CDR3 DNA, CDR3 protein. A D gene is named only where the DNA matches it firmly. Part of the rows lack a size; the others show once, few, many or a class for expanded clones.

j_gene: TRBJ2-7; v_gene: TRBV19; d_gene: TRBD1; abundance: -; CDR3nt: TGTGCCAGTAGTATCCCCGGACAGGGGGCCTACGAGCAGTACTTC; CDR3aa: CASSIPGQGAYEQYF
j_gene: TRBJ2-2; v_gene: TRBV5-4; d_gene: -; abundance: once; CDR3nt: TGTGCCAGCAGCTTTGTGCGGGGAACGAACACCGGGGAGCTGTTTTTT; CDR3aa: CASSFVRGTNTGELFF
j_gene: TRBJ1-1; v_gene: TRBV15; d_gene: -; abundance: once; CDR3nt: TGTGCCACCAGCAGAGGGGGGGGCAGGAACACTGAAGCTTTCTTT; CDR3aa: CATSRGGGRNTEAFF
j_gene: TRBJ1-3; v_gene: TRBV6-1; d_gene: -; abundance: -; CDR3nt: TGTGCCAGCAGTGAAGGGACGACTGGAAACACCATATATTTT; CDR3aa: CASSEGTTGNTIYF
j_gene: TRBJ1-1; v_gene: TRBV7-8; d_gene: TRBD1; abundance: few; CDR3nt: TGTGCCAGCAGCTTACCTCGGACAGGGTGGGGGACTGAAGCTTTCTTT; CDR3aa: CASSLPRTGWGTEAFF
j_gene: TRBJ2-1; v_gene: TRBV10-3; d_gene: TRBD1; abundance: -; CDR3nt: TGTGCCTGCAGACAGGGTGCAGGCAATGAGCAGTTCTTC; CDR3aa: CACRQGAGNEQFF
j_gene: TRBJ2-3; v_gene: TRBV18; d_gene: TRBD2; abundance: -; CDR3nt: TGTGCCAGCTCCCTAGCGGGGTCCTCATTGGATACGCAGTATTTT; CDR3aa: CASSLAGSSLDTQYF
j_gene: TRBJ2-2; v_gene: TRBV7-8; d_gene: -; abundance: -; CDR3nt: TGTGCCAGCAGCTGGGGGACACCTAACACCGGGGAGCTGTTTTTT; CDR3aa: CASSWGTPNTGELFF
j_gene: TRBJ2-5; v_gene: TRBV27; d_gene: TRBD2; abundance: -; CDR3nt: TGTGCCAGCAGTCCCCTCGGACTAGCGGGGGAAAGGAAGACCCAGTACTTC; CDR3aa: CASSPLGLAGERKTQYF
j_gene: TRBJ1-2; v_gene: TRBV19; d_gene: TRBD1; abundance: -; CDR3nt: TGTGCCACCGCAACACAGGGGGCGGGCTACACCTTC; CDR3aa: CATATQGAGYTF
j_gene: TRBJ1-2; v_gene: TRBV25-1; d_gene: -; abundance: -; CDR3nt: TGTGCCAGCAGTGAGGAGGGGGGGCAGGGCTATGGCTACACCTTC; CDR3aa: CASSEEGGQGYGYTF
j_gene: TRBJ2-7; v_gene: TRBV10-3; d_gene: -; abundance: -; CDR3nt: TGTGCCATCAGGACGGCACCCCCCTCCTACGAGCAGTACTTC; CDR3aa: CAIRTAPPSYEQYF
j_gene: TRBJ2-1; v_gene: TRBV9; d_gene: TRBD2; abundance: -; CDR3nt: TGTGCCAGCAGCGCTAGCGGGGGGGCCTCCTACAATGAGCAGTTCTTC; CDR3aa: CASSASGGASYNEQFF
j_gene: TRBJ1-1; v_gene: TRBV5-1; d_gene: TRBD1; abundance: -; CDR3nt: TGCGCCAGCAGCTTGGGCTACAGGGGTCGAAACACTGAAGCTTTCTTT; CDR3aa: CASSLGYRGRNTEAFF
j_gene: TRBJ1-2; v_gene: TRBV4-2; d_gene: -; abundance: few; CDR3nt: TGTGCCAGCAGCGTGGGAGCCGGGGGCTACACCTTC; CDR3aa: CASSVGAGGYTF
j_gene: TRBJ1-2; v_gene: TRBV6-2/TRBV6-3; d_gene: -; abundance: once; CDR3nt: TGTGCCAGCAGTTACCTTATAACAACAGGAGGGCTCGGCTATGGCTACACCTTC; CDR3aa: CASSYLITTGGLGYGYTF
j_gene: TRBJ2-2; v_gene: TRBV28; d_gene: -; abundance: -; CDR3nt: TGTGCCAGCAGGGGTGGGGACCGCACCGGGGAGCTGTTTTTT; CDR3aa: CASRGGDRTGELFF
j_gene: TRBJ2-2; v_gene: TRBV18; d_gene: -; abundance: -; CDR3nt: TGTGCCAGCTCACCACCGCCCCCGTCCCCCGAGCTGTTTTTT; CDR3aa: CASSPPPPSPELFF
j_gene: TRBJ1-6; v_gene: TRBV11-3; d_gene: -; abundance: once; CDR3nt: TGTGCCAGCAGCCGGGACGGGAGCTCCTATAATTCACCCCTCCACTTT; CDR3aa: CASSRDGSSYNSPLHF
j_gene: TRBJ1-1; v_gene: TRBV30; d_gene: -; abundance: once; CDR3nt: TGTGCCTGGAGTGTACTCACTGAAGCTTTCTTT; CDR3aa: CAWSVLTEAFF
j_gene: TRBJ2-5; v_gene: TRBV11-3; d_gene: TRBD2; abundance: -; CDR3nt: TGTGCCAGCAGCAGGACTAGCGGGACGGAGACCCAGTACTTC; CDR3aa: CASSRTSGTETQYF
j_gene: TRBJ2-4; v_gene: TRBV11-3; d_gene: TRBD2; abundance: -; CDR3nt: TGTGCCAGCAGCTTACTGACTAGCGCAGCCAAAAACATTCAGTACTTC; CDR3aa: CASSLLTSAAKNIQYF
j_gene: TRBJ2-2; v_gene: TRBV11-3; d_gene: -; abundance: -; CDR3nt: TGTGCCAGCAGCAGAGGGGGCACCGGGGAGCTGTTTTTT; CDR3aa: CASSRGGTGELFF
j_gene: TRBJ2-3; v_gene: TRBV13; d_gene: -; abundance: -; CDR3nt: TGTGCCAGCAGCTTACGACCGATCCGAACAGATACGCAGTATTTT; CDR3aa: CASSLRPIRTDTQYF
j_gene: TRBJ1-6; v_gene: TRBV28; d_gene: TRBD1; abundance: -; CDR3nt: TGTGCCAGCAGTTTACCCGGGACAGCCTCCACACCCCTCCACTTT; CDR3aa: CASSLPGTASTPLHF
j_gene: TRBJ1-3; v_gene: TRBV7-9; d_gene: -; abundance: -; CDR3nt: TGTGCCAGCAGCTCTCCAGCAGGAAACACCATATATTTT; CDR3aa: CASSSPAGNTIYF
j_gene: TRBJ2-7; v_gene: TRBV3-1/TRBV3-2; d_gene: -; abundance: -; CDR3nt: TGTGCCAGCGGGGGTATAACCTACGAGCAGTACTTC; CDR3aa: CASGGITYEQYF
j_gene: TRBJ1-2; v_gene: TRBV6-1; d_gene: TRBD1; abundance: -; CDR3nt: TGTGCCAGCAGTGAAGCGGGACAGGGAAGAGGCTACACCTTC; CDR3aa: CASSEAGQGRGYTF
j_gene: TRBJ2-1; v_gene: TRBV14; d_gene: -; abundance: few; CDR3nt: TGTGCCAGCAGCCAAGTGTCATACAATGAGCAGTTCTTC; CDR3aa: CASSQVSYNEQFF
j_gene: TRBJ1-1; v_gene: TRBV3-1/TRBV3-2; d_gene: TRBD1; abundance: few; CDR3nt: TGTGCCAGCAGCCTAAAATTAGGGACAGGTAGAACTGAAGCTTTCTTT; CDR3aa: CASSLKLGTGRTEAFF
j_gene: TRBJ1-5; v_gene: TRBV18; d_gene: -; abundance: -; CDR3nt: TGTGCCAGCTCACGGGGGATTAGCAATCAGCCCCAGCATTTT; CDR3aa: CASSRGISNQPQHF
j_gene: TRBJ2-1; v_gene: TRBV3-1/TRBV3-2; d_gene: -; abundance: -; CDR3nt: TGTGCCAGCAGCCAGGGCCAGGGCAGGTGGAATGAGCAGTTCTTC; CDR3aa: CASSQGQGRWNEQFF
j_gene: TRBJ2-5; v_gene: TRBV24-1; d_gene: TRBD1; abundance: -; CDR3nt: TGTGCCACCAGTGCAGGGGGCTTGGGGACCCAGTACTTC; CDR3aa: CATSAGGLGTQYF
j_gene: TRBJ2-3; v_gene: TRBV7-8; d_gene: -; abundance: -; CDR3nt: TGTGCCAGCAGCTTGAAAACCCGGAGCACAGATACGCAGTATTTT; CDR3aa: CASSLKTRSTDTQYF
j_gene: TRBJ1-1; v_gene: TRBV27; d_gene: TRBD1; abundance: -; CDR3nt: TGTGCCAGCAGTTTATGGCAGGGGGCTGAAGCTTTCTTT; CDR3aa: CASSLWQGAEAFF
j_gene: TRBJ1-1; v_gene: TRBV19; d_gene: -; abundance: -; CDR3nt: TGTGCCAGTAGTATAGGGGAAGCCTCCTACGCTTTCTTT; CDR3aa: CASSIGEASYAFF
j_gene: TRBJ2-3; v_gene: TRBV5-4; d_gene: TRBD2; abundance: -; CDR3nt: TGTGCCAGCAAACTCGGTAGCGGGCACCTCACAGATACGCAGTATTTT; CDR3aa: CASKLGSGHLTDTQYF
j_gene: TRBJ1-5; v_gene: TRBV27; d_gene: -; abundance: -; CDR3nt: TGTGCCAGCAGTTTAGCAGGCAATAGCAATCAGCCCCAGCATTTT; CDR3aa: CASSLAGNSNQPQHF
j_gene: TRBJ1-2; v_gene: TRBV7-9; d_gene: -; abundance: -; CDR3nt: TGTGCCAGCAGCTTTAAGGGACAAACTTTCTATGGCTACACCTTC; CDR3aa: CASSFKGQTFYGYTF
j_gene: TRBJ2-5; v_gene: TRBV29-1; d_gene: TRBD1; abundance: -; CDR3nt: TGCAGCGTTACAGGGGGCGTCCAAGAGACCCAGTACTTC; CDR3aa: CSVTGGVQETQYF
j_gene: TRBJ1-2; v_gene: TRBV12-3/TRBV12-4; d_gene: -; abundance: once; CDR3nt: TGTGCCAGCAGTTTAGTAGGGTACTATGGCTACACCTTC; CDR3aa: CASSLVGYYGYTF
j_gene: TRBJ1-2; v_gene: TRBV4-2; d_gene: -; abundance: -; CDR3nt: TGTGCCAGCAGCCAAGATCTGTTAACAGGCGACTACGGGAGTGGCTATGGCTACACCTTC; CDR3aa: CASSQDLLTGDYGSGYGYTF
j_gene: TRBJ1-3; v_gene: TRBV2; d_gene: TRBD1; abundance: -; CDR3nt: TGTGCCAGCAGTACCGGGACAGACTCTGGAAACACCATATATTTT; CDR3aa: CASSTGTDSGNTIYF
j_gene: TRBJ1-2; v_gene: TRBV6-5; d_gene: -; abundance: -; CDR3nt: TGTGCCAGCAGTTACGGGGGGGGGCAGGTGGATGGCTACACCTTC; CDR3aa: CASSYGGGQVDGYTF
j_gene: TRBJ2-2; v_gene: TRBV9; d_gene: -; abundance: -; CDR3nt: TGTGCCAGCAGCGTAGGGGTCCCGTTGACCGGGGAGCTGTTTTTT; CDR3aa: CASSVGVPLTGELFF
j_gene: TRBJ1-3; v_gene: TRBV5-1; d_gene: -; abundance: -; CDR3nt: TGCGCCAGCAAAGGAGACAGTAACTCTGGAAACACCATATATTTT; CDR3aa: CASKGDSNSGNTIYF
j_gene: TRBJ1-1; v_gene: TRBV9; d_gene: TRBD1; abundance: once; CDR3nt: TGTGCCAGCAGCGAGGGGGGACAGACTATTGCTTTCTTT; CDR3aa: CASSEGGQTIAFF
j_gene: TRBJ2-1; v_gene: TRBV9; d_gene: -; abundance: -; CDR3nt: TGTGCCAGCAGCGCACAGGGCTACTACAATGAGCAGTTCTTC; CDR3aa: CASSAQGYYNEQFF
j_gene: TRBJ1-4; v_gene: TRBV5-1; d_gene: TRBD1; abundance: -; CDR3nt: TGCGCCAGCAGCTCAAGTCAGGGACAGGGAATGGAAAAACTGTTTTTT; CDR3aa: CASSSSQGQGMEKLFF
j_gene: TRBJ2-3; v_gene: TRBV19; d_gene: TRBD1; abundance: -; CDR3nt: TGTGCCAGTACGGCAGGGGGCACGGCAGATACGCAGTATTTT; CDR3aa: CASTAGGTADTQYF